This TCR beta chain was observed in a study of blood T cells in healthy people across ages. Looking at the study overall: Per two T cells, template switching captured roughly one barcoded beta molecule. Regarding the study as a whole: Aged donors had fewer naive CD4+ cells and lower diversity than long-lived donors.

With V trimmed by 6 bases and J by 1 base, 6 bases remained unmatched. This CDR3 region has 14 residues. Germline CDR1 GTSNPN, CDR2 SVGIG (reference sequence). To note about this clonotype: Its matching antigen is unknown.

Sample-barcoded 5' priming and a J-beta primer mix drove a second PCR of roughly 7 to 11 cycles. Each CDR3 protein gets one entry after TCRdb re-called the 5' RACE reads with MiXCR. The profile shows 550,000 to 600,000 distinct CDR3 sequences, around 50% of them singletons. The chain has TRBV30 and TRBJ2-1; 7 bases are shared with TRBD2. The clonotype was recovered from a man older than 75 in good health. Sequencing input: blood. In DNA form, the CDR3 reads TGTGCCTGCCAAAGCGGGGCGTCCTACAATGAGCAGTTCTTC. Its translation: CACQSGASYNEQFF.